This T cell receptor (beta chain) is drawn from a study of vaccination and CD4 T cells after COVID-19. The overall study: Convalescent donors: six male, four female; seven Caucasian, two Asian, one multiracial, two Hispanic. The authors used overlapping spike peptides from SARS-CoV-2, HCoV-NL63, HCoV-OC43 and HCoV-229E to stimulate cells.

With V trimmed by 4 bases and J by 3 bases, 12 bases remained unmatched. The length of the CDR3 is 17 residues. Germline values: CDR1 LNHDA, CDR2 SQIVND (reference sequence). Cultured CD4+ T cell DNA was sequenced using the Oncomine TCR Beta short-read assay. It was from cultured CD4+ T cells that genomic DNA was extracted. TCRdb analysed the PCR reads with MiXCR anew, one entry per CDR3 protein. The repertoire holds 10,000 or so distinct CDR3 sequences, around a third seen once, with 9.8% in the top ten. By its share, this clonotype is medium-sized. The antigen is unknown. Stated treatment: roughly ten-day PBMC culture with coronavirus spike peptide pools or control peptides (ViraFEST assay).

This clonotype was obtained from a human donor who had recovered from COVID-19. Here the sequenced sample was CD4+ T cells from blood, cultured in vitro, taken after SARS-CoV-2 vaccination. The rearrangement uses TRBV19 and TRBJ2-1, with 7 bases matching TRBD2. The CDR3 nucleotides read TGTGCCAGTAGTAAGGGCCTCTCTAGCGGTCGCTACAATGAGCAGTTCTTC. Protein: CASSKGLSSGRYNEQFF.